This TCR beta chain was found in a study of CD8 T cells in Susac syndrome (dated by TCRdb to the late 2010s). The study in broad terms: Repertoire sequencing was used to test whether CD8+ T cell activation and differentiation in Susac syndrome was antigen driven. Overall study results and their limits: The TCR sequencing and HLA analysis was acknowledged to have included a relatively small number of individuals.

Concerning this clonotype itself: No cognate antigen has been identified for it. One base away there is no much larger clone; base qualities are not given.

Peripheral blood CD8+ and CD4+ T cells from healthy donors, Susac syndrome patients and multiple sclerosis patients were profiled using high-throughput TCR beta sequencing. Healthy donors were included as age- and sex-matched controls. CD8+ TEMRA cells were enriched by FACS, while bulk CD8+ and CD4+ T cells were purified by magnetic negative isolation. Blood was collected in EDTA tubes and processed within 24 hours, with PBMCs isolated through density gradient centrifugation. PBMCs intended for TCR sequencing were frozen in liquid nitrogen and were later thawed in a 37 degrees C water bath. Purity of sorted or isolated CD4+, CD8+ and CD8+ TEMRA cells was at least 90%. RNA was extracted using the RNeasy kit, and about 0.45 to 1 microgram was reverse transcribed with random hexamers. The immunoSEQ multiplex PCR assay, which covers 54 Vbeta and 13 Jbeta segments, was used to amplify TCR beta CDR3 regions. Bias from PCR amplification was corrected by using a synthetic template baseline for primer optimization and for computational correction. Processing in the source paper ran as follows. Only productive sequences were kept, with reads annotated to V, D and J genes according to IMGT and analyzed in immunoSEQ Analyzer. To calculate clonality, Shannon entropy was normalized by log2 of the number of productive unique sequences and then subtracted from one. Public and private clones were assessed among the 100 most prevalent clones of each patient and control. Clones were defined as Susac-specific when absent from the healthy and MS cohorts, from fewer than 1,200 published viral clones and from other ImmuneACCESS disease sequences. Clones were called with MiXCR by TCRdb after fastp trimmed the public reads at Q25, and only in-frame beta chains were retained. When rows share a CDR3 protein, they turn into one entry using the most common DNA and genes. In this record, the V and J calls reflect TCRdb's handling and not the investigators' own analysis. The sample yields roughly 130,000 distinct CDR3 sequences; 90% to 95% were counted once. The leading ten clones occupy roughly 0.11% of the sample.

The clonotype comes from a human donor in good health. Specimen: CD4+ T cells from PBMCs.

The nucleotide sequence is TGCGCCAGCAGCCCTGATGCCTCTGGGGCCAACGTCCTGACTTTC. Its protein is CASSPDASGANVLTF. The V and J segments used are TRBV5-1 and TRBJ2-6, with no confident D gene call. The CDR3 starts with the cysteine, ends with the phenylalanine, and has 15 residues. Of the read, only the CDR3 DNA is kept; its 45 bases are in frame from base 1. The germline V gene specifies SGHRS as CDR1 and YFSETQ as CDR2. V lost 4 bases and J lost 0 bases; the stretch between them is 8 bases long.